Below, 31 T cell receptor beta chains from the same sample are listed, as sequenced in a study of shared clonotypes between healthy human individuals. The method was immunoSEQ multiplex PCR; TCRdb's version includes in-frame clones alone and lacks a portion of them. The profile covers around 300,000 clones, with more than 75% appearing a single time and 16% taken by the ten largest. The sequenced material came from memory CD8+ T cells sorted from blood. Noted subset: CD45RO+ cells pooled with CCR7-negative TemRA cells. These receptors came from a man younger than 30 in good health.

The chain joins TRBV5-1 to TRBJ1-1; 8 bases are a match to TRBD1. Germline CDR1 SGHRS, CDR2 YFSETQ. V gave up 0 bases and J gave up 5 bases; unmatched junction bases: 6. CDR3 length equals 15 residues. Here the CDR3 DNA reads TGCGCCAGCAGCTTGGGTCAGGGGGCTTTAACTGAAGCTTTCTTT. Its translation: CASSLGQGALTEAFF.

V and J are TRBV29-1 and TRBJ1-1; D may be TRBD1 (5 bases). The CDR3 loop spans 12 amino acids. Trimming removed 5 bases at V and 2 bases at J, with 9 bases between. The germline V gene encodes CDR1 SQVTM and CDR2 ANQGSEA. The CDR3 DNA reads TGCAGCGTTAACAGGTTTAACACTGAAGCTTTCTTT. This translates into CSVNRFNTEAFF. The full variable domain, with the rest looked up from reference TRBV29-1 and TRBJ1-1, is SAVISQKPSRDICQRGTSLTIQCQVDSQVTMMFWYRQQPGQSLTLIATANQGSEATYESGFVIDKFPISRPNLTFSTLTVSNMSPEDSSIYLCSVNRFNTEAFFGQGTRLTVV.

V gene TRBV28 combines with J gene TRBJ2-5, with a tentative D call TRBD2 (6 bases). Germline values: CDR1 MDHEN, CDR2 SYDVKM. Trimming stripped 6 bases from V and 5 bases from J, with 16 bases between. The CDR3 is 14 amino acids. The CDR3 DNA sequence: TGTGCCAGCAGGCGGGACGGTGGGCGGGAGACCCAGTACTTC. Amino acid sequence: CASRRDGGRETQYF.

This clone has just a few counts. The J gene is TRBJ2-6, the V gene TRBV19; D is possibly TRBD2 (7 bases). The CDR3 spans 16 residues. V shed 3 bases and J shed 3 bases, with 12 bases lying between them. Germline V gene data show CDR1 as LNHDA and CDR2 as SQIVND (reference sequence). CDR3 in DNA: TGTGCCAGTAGTATGCCGGGGGGCTATGGGGCCAACGTCCTGACTTTC. Amino acids: CASSMPGGYGANVLTF. The whole variable domain, filled in from reference TRBV19 and TRBJ2-6, reads DGGITQSPKYLFRKEGQNVTLSCEQNLNHDAMYWYRQDPGQGLRLIYYSQIVNDFQKGDIAEGYSVSREKKESFPLTVTSAQKNPTAFYLCASSMPGGYGANVLTFGAGSRLTVL.

The chain links TRBV4-1 to TRBJ2-7; D may be TRBD2 (5 bases). The CDR3 runs 13 residues. Germline V CDR1 and CDR2: MGHRA, YSYEKL. Between the trimmed V and J ends, which lost 3 bases and 3 bases, there was a span of 9 bases. CDR3: CASSQTTFYEQYF. DNA of the CDR3: TGCGCCAGCAGCCAGACTACCTTCTACGAGCAGTACTTC.

The chain combines TRBV4-2 with TRBJ1-2; the match to TRBD1 covers 12 bases. V lost 3 bases and J lost 3; bases outside the gene matches: 8. The CDR3 length is 17 residues. Germline assignment: CDR1 LGHNA and CDR2 YNFKEQ. The CDR3 spells CASSHPGTGGLDYGYTF. The CDR3, as DNA: TGTGCCAGCAGCCATCCCGGGACAGGGGGCTTGGACTATGGCTACACCTTC.

This sequence joins TRBV11-2 and TRBJ2-4; possible D gene TRBD1, 6 bases. Between the trimmed V and J ends, which lost 9 bases and 3 bases, there was a span of 12 bases. Germline loops: CDR1 SGHAT, CDR2 FQNNGV. This CDR3 has 13 amino acids. The CDR3 region has the DNA TGTGCCAGTCACAGGGTGGACAAAAACATTCAGTACTTC. It translates to CASHRVDKNIQYF. Supplemented by reference TRBV11-2 and TRBJ2-4, the full variable domain reads EAGVAQSPRYKIIEKRQSVAFWCNPISGHATLYWYQQILGQGPKLLIQFQNNGVVDDSQLPKDRFSAERLKGVDSTLKIQPAKLEDSAVYLCASHRVDKNIQYFGAGTRLSVL.

This chain joins TRBV7-9 and TRBJ2-5; D ambiguous. The CDR3 is 14 residues long. The germline V gene encodes CDR1 SEHNR and CDR2 FQNEAQ (reference sequence). Trimming removed 4 bases at V and 4 bases at J, with 13 bases between. The CDR3 region is CASSSATLGETQYF. The CDR3 bases are TGTGCCAGCAGCTCCGCAACCCTGGGAGAGACCCAGTACTTC.

In this sample, this clone turned up many times. The chain recombines TRBV6-1 with TRBJ2-1; D call uncertain. CDR3 length: 16 residues. Germline V gives CDR1 MNHNS, CDR2 SASEGT. V was cut by 0 bases and J by 3 bases, with 12 bases left in between. The CDR3 loop reads CASSEAGSTFYNEQFF. As DNA, the CDR3 is TGTGCCAGCAGTGAAGCAGGTAGCACTTTCTACAATGAGCAGTTCTTC.

This clone is medium-sized. This chain joins TRBV28 and TRBJ2-1, with 9 bases aligning to TRBD2. Germline CDR1 reads MDHEN; CDR2 reads SYDVKM. V was clipped by 5 bases and J by 1 base; unmatched bases: 9. CDR3 length: 17 amino acids. In DNA form, the CDR3 reads TGTGCCAGCAGTCAGTCTCTTAGCGGGGGTTCCTACAATGAGCAGTTCTTC. Protein: CASSQSLSGGSYNEQFF.

The J gene is TRBJ2-7, the V gene TRBV6-6; TRBD1 matches 8 bases. Germline CDR1 reads MNHNY; CDR2 reads SVGAGI (reference sequence). The CDR3 totals 14 residues. Losses at the gene ends were 5 bases for V and 1 base for J; bases not matched to a gene: 4. CDR3 sequence: CASSQGAFSYEQYF. The CDR3 DNA reads as TGTGCCAGCAGTCAGGGGGCGTTTTCCTACGAGCAGTACTTC.

In its sample, this clone was seen a few times. The genes are TRBV19 and TRBJ1-1, with a possible D match to TRBD1 (5 bases). Germline V CDR1 and CDR2: LNHDA, SQIVND (reference sequence). V lost 6 bases and J 4 bases, leaving 9 bases between the germline ends. The CDR3 has 12 amino acids. DNA for the CDR3: TGTGCCAGTAGCGCAGGGATCACTGAAGCTTTCTTT. This codes for CASSAGITEAFF.

The V gene is TRBV4-3, the J gene TRBJ2-7; 7 bases fit TRBD2. This CDR3 has 15 amino acids. The germline V gene encodes CDR1 LGHNA and CDR2 YSLEER. J was trimmed by 3 bases and V by 0 bases; bases with no gene match: 5. CDR3 in amino acids: CASSQDEGTNYEQYF. The DNA of the CDR3 is TGCGCCAGCAGCCAAGATGAAGGGACTAACTACGAGCAGTACTTC.

This chain joins TRBV29-1 and TRBJ1-2; D remains unclear. Trimming shortened V by 6 bases and J by 3 bases, and 26 bases separated the two germline ends. The CDR3 is made up of 17 amino acids. Germline V gives CDR1 SQVTM, CDR2 ANQGSEA. In DNA form, the CDR3 reads TGCAGCGTCCTTTCCTCCGGTTCTGCTTATCTTGACTATGGCTACACCTTC. Its protein product is CSVLSSGSAYLDYGYTF.

This chain joins TRBV30 and TRBJ1-3; D is undetermined. V lost 4 bases and J 0 bases, leaving 10 bases between the germline ends. The CDR3 extends over 14 amino acids. Germline CDR1 reads GTSNPN; CDR2 reads SVGIG (reference sequence). The CDR3 loop is CAWTSGDSGNTIYF. The CDR3 DNA sequence: TGTGCCTGGACCTCGGGAGACTCTGGAAACACCATATATTTT.

CDR3 sequence reads: CASSLPKRGVYEQYF. The CDR3 DNA is TGTGCCAGCAGTTTGCCCAAGCGGGGGGTCTACGAGCAGTACTTC. The genes are TRBV28 and TRBJ2-7; TRBD2 matches 9 bases. CDR1 and CDR2 from the germline V gene are MDHEN and SYDVKM. The CDR3 extends over 15 amino acids. V trimming: 3 bases; J trimming: 3 bases; junction bases outside the gene matches: 6. The entire variable domain, with the rest obtained from reference TRBV28 and TRBJ2-7, is as follows: DVKVTQSSRYLVKRTGEKVFLECVQDMDHENMFWYRQDPGLGLRLIYFSYDVKMKEKGDIPEGYSVSREKKERFSLILESASTNQTSMYLCASSLPKRGVYEQYFGPGTRLTVT.

The V call is TRBV27, the J call TRBJ1-5; D uncertain. The CDR3 is made up of 14 amino acids. The V end was cut by 6 bases, the J end by 4 bases, with 13 bases between. Germline V gives CDR1 MNHEY, CDR2 SMNVEV (reference sequence). CDR3 amino acids: CASRMGWGNQPQHF. The CDR3 region has the DNA TGTGCCAGCAGGATGGGATGGGGAAATCAGCCCCAGCATTTT.

The CDR3 bases are TGTGCCAGCAGCTTTGGAGGGGATGAGCAGTTCTTC. It codes for CASSFGGDEQFF. The rearrangement uses TRBV7-9 and TRBJ2-1; TRBD2 might be the D (6 bases). In germline, CDR1 is SEHNR, CDR2 FQNEAQ (reference sequence). V lost 3 bases to trimming and J lost 8 bases, with 8 bases between them. The CDR3 length is 12 residues.

The gene calls are TRBV6-6 and TRBJ2-2; D call uncertain. V lost 2 bases and J lost 8, with 3 bases in between. CDR1 is MNHNY and CDR2 is SVGAGI in the germline V gene (reference sequence). CDR3 size: 11 residues. The CDR3 reads CASSYGGELFF. The CDR3 DNA is TGTGCCAGCAGTTACGGAGGGGAGCTGTTTTTT.

This chain connects TRBV9 to TRBJ1-1, with D tentatively TRBD1 (6 bases). The V gene's germline CDR1 is SGDLS and CDR2 YYNGEE. V lost 2 bases and J 6 bases, leaving 17 bases between the germline ends. The CDR3 consists of 15 residues. The CDR3 sequence is CASSVGLGTSAEAFF. DNA of the CDR3: TGTGCCAGCAGCGTGGGATTGGGGACATCGGCTGAAGCTTTCTTT.

This sequence joins TRBV30 and TRBJ2-3; 16 bases align to TRBD2. The CDR3 loop spans 17 amino acids. Germline-derived CDR1 and CDR2 are GTSNPN and SVGIG (reference sequence). V was pared by 6 bases and J by 0 bases, with 6 bases of the junction left unmatched. In DNA form, the CDR3 reads TGTGCCTGCGGGACTAGCGGGGGGGCGGTGAGCACAGATACGCAGTATTTT. Its translation: CACGTSGGAVSTDTQYF.

The CDR3 DNA reads as TGTGCCAGCAGCTTAGTTTCCCCTCGGAACGAAGGGGGCGACGGGGAGCTGTTTTTT. Residues: CASSLVSPRNEGGDGELFF. The chain is built from TRBV11-3 and TRBJ2-2, with 7 bases aligning to TRBD1. CDR1 is SGHNT and CDR2 is YENEEA in the germline V gene. This CDR3 has 19 residues. With 1 base clipped from V and 7 bases from J, the junction kept 18 bases outside the gene matches.

This clone came up a few times. The rearrangement uses TRBV10-1 and TRBJ2-3, with 8 nucleotides matching TRBD2. V dropped 2 bases and J dropped 9; count of bases not matched to a gene: 7. The length of the CDR3 is 14 residues. Germline V gene lookup returns CDR1 WNHNN and CDR2 SYGVQD (reference sequence). The CDR3 nucleotides read TGCGCCAGCAGTGAGGGAGCGGGAGACGGCACGCAGTATTTT. Its translation is CASSEGAGDGTQYF.

The chain is built from TRBV5-1 and TRBJ2-1; a weak D match, TRBD2 (5 bases). The CDR3 has 15 residues. V lost 4 bases to trimming and J lost 7 bases, with 18 bases between them. In germline, CDR1 is SGHRS, CDR2 YFSETQ. CDR3 in amino acids: CASSPWEEGLNEQFF. The CDR3 DNA reads TGCGCCAGCAGCCCCTGGGAAGAGGGTTTGAATGAGCAGTTCTTC.

The chain joins TRBV6-5 to TRBJ2-3; D gene unclear. This CDR3 is 14 amino acids long. V shed 1 base and J shed 2 bases, with 7 bases lying between them. CDR1 is MNHEY, CDR2 SVGAGI, per germline. For the CDR3, the DNA is TGTGCCAGCAGTTACTATACGAACACAGATACGCAGTATTTT. Translation gives CASSYYTNTDTQYF.

V gene TRBV5-6 combines with J gene TRBJ2-3; D is unresolved. This CDR3 is built from 16 residues. V gave up 4 bases and J gave up 2 bases, with 17 bases separating them. CDR1 SGHDT and CDR2 YYEEEE come from the germline V gene. CDR3 coding DNA: TGTGCCAGCAGCCACCCGGAGCAGCGTACCACAGATACGCAGTATTTT. Residues: CASSHPEQRTTDTQYF.

The CDR3 spells CASSLRTGGSYEQYF. The CDR3 region has the DNA TGTGCCAGCAGCTTGCGGACAGGGGGATCCTACGAGCAGTACTTC. V is TRBV7-9 and J is TRBJ2-7, with 10 bases that match TRBD1. J gave up 1 base and V 3 bases, and 3 bases lay outside the gene matches. Germline V lookup: CDR1 SEHNR, CDR2 FQNEAQ (reference sequence). CDR3 length equals 15 residues.

The gene calls are TRBV4-1 and TRBJ2-7, with 8 bases aligning to TRBD1. V gave up 4 bases and J gave up 7 bases; unmatched junction bases: 12. Germline lookup yields CDR1 MGHRA and CDR2 YSYEKL. This CDR3 is built from 15 residues. Written as DNA, the CDR3 is TGCGCCAGCAGCCCGGACAGGGAGATCCTTGGGGAGCAGTACTTC. It translates to CASSPDREILGEQYF.

The table lists this clone with a few counts. This chain connects TRBV7-9 to TRBJ2-1, with TRBD1 identical over 7 bases. After removal of 5 bases from V and 4 bases from J, the junction contained 11 bases not matched to a gene. The germline V gene encodes CDR1 SEHNR and CDR2 FQNEAQ (reference sequence). The CDR3 is 16 amino acids. The CDR3 nucleotides read TGTGCCAGCAGCCCAACTACAGGGGTCAAATACAATGAGCAGTTCTTC. Translating gives CASSPTTGVKYNEQFF. The complete variable domain, with remaining parts taken from reference TRBV7-9 and TRBJ2-1, reads DTGVSQNPRHKITKRGQNVTFRCDPISEHNRLYWYRQTLGQGPEFLTYFQNEAQLEKSRLLSDRFSAERPKGSFSTLEIQRTEQGDSAMYLCASSPTTGVKYNEQFFGPGTRLTVL.

This clone showed up just once. The chain links TRBV5-4 to TRBJ2-7, with D tentatively TRBD1 or TRBD2 (5 bases each). The CDR3 totals 14 residues. Germline-derived CDR1 and CDR2 are SGHNT and YYREEE (reference sequence). Trimming pared 2 bases from V and 2 bases from J, leaving 11 bases between. The CDR3, as DNA: TGTGCCAGCAGCTTCGGGGACGCCACCTACGAGCAGTACTTC. Translation: CASSFGDATYEQYF.

The chain has TRBV9 and TRBJ2-7; a possible D gene is TRBD2 (5 bases). Germline lookup yields CDR1 SGDLS and CDR2 YYNGEE. This CDR3 is built from 13 residues. Trimming pared 4 bases from V and 2 bases from J, leaving 10 bases between. CDR3 region: CASSPRAAYEQYF. CDR3 nucleotides: TGTGCCAGCAGCCCGCGGGCCGCCTACGAGCAGTACTTC.